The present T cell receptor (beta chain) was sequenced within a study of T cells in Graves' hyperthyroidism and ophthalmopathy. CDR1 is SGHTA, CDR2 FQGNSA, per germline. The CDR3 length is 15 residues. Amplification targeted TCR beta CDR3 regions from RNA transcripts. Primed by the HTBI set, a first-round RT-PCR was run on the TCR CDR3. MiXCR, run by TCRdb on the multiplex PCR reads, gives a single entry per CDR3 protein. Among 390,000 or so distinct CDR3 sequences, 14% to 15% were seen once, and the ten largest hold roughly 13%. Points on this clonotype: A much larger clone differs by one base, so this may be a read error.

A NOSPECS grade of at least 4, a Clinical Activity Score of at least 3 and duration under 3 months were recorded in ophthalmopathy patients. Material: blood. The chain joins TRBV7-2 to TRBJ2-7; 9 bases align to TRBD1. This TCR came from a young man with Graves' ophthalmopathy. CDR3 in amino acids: CASGLGQGSGYEQYF. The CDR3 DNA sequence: TGTGCCAGCGGCTTAGGACAGGGGTCGGGGTACGAGCAGTACTTC.